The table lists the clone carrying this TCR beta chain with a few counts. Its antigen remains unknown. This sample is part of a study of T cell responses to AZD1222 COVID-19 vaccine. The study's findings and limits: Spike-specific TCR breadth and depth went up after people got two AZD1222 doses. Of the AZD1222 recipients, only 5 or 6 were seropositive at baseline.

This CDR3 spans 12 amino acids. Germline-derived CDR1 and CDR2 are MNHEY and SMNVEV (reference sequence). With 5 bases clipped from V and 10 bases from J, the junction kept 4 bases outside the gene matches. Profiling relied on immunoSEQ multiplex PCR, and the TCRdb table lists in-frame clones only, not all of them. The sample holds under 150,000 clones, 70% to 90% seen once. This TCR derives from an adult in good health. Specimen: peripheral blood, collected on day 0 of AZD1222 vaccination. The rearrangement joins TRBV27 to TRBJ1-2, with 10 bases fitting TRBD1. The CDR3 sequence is CASSKGQGFYTF. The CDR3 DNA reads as TGTGCCAGCAGTAAGGGACAGGGGTTCTACACCTTC.